The 11 T cell receptor beta chains reported below all come from one sample, sequenced in a study of blood T cell repertoires in COVID-19. Sequencing was performed with immunoSEQ multiplex PCR; in TCRdb, only in-frame clones are kept and a portion is missing. Of tens of thousands of clones listed, approximately 86% are singletons. The sample comprised peripheral blood. Source of these receptors: a man aged 55 to 70 with active or convalescent COVID-19.

The J gene is TRBJ1-1, the V gene TRBV5-1; maybe TRBD1 (5 bases). Germline assignment: CDR1 SGHRS and CDR2 YFSETQ. V lost 0 bases, J lost 2 bases, and 11 bases lay in between. This CDR3 has 15 residues. The CDR3 DNA sequence: TGCGCCAGCAGCTTGGGTGGGGCGGGAAACACTGAAGCTTTCTTT. It encodes CASSLGGAGNTEAFF.

The chain links TRBV28 to TRBJ1-1; maybe TRBD1 (6 bases). Looked up from germline, CDR1 is MDHEN and CDR2 is SYDVKM. Trimming removed 2 bases from V and 8 bases from J, with 9 bases in between. The CDR3 loop spans 12 amino acids. The CDR3 loop is CASSLPQGEAFF. In nucleotides, the CDR3 is TGTGCCAGCAGTTTACCCCAGGGGGAAGCTTTCTTT. The full variable domain, completed using reference TRBV28 and TRBJ1-1, is DVKVTQSSRYLVKRTGEKVFLECVQDMDHENMFWYRQDPGLGLRLIYFSYDVKMKEKGDIPEGYSVSREKKERFSLILESASTNQTSMYLCASSLPQGEAFFGQGTRLTVV.

V gene TRBV6-2 or TRBV6-3 combines with J gene TRBJ1-5; 12 nucleotides align to TRBD1. Germline V gene data show CDR1 as MNHEY and CDR2 as SVGEGT. V lost 0 bases to trimming and J lost 6 bases; unmatched junction nucleotides: 3. The CDR3 totals 16 residues. The CDR3 reads CASSYSGQGARQPQHF. CDR3 bases: TGTGCCAGCAGTTACTCGGGACAGGGGGCACGTCAGCCCCAGCATTTT.

A few counts support this clone. This rearrangement joins TRBV28 to TRBJ1-2; D is unresolved. CDR1 and CDR2 from the germline V gene are MDHEN and SYDVKM. Trimming took off 7 bases at V and 8 bases at J, with 11 bases between the two ends. The CDR3 covers 11 residues. CDR3 protein: CASTLGGGYTF. The CDR3 bases are TGTGCCAGCACTCTCGGAGGGGGCTACACCTTC.

V usage is TRBV15 and J usage is TRBJ2-2; a weak D match, TRBD2 (6 bases). Germline V CDR1 and CDR2: LNHNV, YYDKDF (reference sequence). The CDR3 has 17 residues. Trimming removed 0 bases at V and 0 bases at J, with 11 bases between. CDR3 in DNA: TGTGCCACCAGCAGAGATCTACTAGCCCCGAACACCGGGGAGCTGTTTTTT. It yields the protein CATSRDLLAPNTGELFF.

This chain joins TRBV18 and TRBJ2-5, with 8 nucleotides matching TRBD2. Germline CDR1 is KGHSH and CDR2 is LQKENI. V dropped 9 bases and J dropped 5; count of bases not matched to a gene: 5. This CDR3 contains 12 residues. CDR3 loop: CARTPGGETQYF. In nucleotides, the CDR3 is TGTGCCAGGACCCCGGGGGGGGAGACCCAGTACTTC.

V usage is TRBV7-6 and J usage is TRBJ2-7; tentatively, D is TRBD2 (6 bases). V lost 8 bases and J 5 bases, leaving 16 bases between the germline ends. In germline, CDR1 is SGHVS, CDR2 FNYEAQ. The CDR3 spans 13 residues. CDR3: CASGGTLAHEQYF. DNA of the CDR3: TGTGCCAGCGGTGGCACACTAGCTCACGAGCAGTACTTC. Drawing the rest from reference TRBV7-6 and TRBJ2-7, the complete variable domain is GAGVSQSPRYKVTKRGQDVALRCDPISGHVSLYWYRQALGQGPEFLTYFNYEAQQDKSGLPNDRFSAERPEGSISTLTIQRTEQRDSAMYRCASGGTLAHEQYFGPGTRLTVT.

The chain employs TRBV6-5 and TRBJ2-3; 10 bases map to TRBD1. This CDR3 is built from 15 residues. Germline V gene lookup returns CDR1 MNHEY and CDR2 SVGAGI. J lost 2 bases, V lost 7 bases, and 6 bases had no gene match. The CDR3 region is CASTDRGPNTDTQYF. DNA for the CDR3: TGTGCCAGCACCGACAGGGGGCCTAACACAGATACGCAGTATTTT.

This rearrangement joins TRBV11-2 to TRBJ1-2; D may be TRBD1 (6 bases). The germline gives CDR1 SGHAT, CDR2 FQNNGV. With 0 bases removed from V and 8 bases from J, the gap between germline ends came to 13 bases. The CDR3 is 14 residues long. The CDR3 DNA reads as TGTGCCAGCAGCTTAGATCAGGGGATGGGAGGCTACACCTTC. Amino acids: CASSLDQGMGGYTF.

The chain carries TRBV6-5 and TRBJ2-2; 8 bases fit TRBD1. This CDR3 has 15 amino acids. V shed 6 bases, J shed 5 bases, and the junction held 8 bases outside the gene matches. Germline V gene sequence: CDR1 MNHEY, CDR2 SVGAGI. The CDR3, as DNA: TGTGCCAGCAGATCGGACAGGGTCGGAACCGGGGAGCTGTTTTTT. It specifies CASRSDRVGTGELFF.

The chain is built from TRBV2 and TRBJ1-2; 10 bases map to TRBD1. Germline CDR1 and CDR2: SNHLY and FYNNEI. The CDR3 extends over 15 amino acids. J gave up 6 bases and V 5 bases, and 9 bases lay outside the gene matches. In nucleotides, the CDR3 is TGTGCCAGCAGTTTTAGGGACAGGGGACGGGATGGCTACACCTTC. Its translation: CASSFRDRGRDGYTF.